Detailed here is one T cell receptor beta chain. Antigen specificity is unknown. The record originates from a study of human T cells and chemical hapten exposure. Turning to the study itself: Researchers reported sensitizing a 2 cm by 2 cm upper inner arm skin site with 2% DPC. Study results and limitations: In comparison with controls, expanded TCRs gave rise to a significantly larger number of large CDR3 similarity clusters.

TCRdb processed the RACE reads anew with MiXCR; each CDR3 protein has one entry. Found here are tens of thousands of distinct CDR3 sequences, approximately 9.9% of them singletons; the top ten hold more than 2%. Time point in this sample: patch test 2, 6 weeks after DPC sensitization. Treatment here: therapeutic diphenylcyclopropenone sensitization with weekly scalp DPC. Sequenced material: whole blood, taken in connection with sensitization to the hapten diphenylcyclopropenone (DPC). The TCR was taken from a man aged 40-49 years with alopecia areata. Some clones in this sample may be carry-over from other donors' samples.

CDR3 region: CASREWRRTDTQYF. DNA for the CDR3: TGTGCCAGCCGAGAGTGGAGGCGCACAGATACGCAGTATTTT. The rearrangement joins TRBV11-2 to TRBJ2-3; D may be TRBD2 (5 bases). Germline CDR1 and CDR2: SGHAT and FQNNGV. V was clipped by 8 bases and J by 1 base, with 13 bases between them. This CDR3 comprises 14 residues.